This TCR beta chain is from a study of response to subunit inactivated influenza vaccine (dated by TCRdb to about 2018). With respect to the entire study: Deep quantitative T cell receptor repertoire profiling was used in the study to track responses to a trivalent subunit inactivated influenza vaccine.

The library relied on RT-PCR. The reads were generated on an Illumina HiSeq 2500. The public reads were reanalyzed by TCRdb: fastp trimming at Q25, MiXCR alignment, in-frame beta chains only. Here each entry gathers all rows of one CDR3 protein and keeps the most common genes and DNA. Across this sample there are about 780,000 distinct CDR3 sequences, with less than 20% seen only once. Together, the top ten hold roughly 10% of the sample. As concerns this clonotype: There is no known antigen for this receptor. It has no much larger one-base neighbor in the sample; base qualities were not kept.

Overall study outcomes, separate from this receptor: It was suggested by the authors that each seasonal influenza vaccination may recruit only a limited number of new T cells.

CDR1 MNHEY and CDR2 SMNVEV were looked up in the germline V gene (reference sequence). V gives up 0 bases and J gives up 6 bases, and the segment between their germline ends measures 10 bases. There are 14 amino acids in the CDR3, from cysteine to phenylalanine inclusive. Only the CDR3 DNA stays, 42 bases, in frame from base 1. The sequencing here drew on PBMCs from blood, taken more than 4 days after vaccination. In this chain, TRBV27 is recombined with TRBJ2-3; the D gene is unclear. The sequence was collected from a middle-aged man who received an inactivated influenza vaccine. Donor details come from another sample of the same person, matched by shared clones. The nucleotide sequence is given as TGTGCCAGCAGTTTATCGGCCTGGCTTGATACGCAGTATTTT. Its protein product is CASSLSAWLDTQYF.